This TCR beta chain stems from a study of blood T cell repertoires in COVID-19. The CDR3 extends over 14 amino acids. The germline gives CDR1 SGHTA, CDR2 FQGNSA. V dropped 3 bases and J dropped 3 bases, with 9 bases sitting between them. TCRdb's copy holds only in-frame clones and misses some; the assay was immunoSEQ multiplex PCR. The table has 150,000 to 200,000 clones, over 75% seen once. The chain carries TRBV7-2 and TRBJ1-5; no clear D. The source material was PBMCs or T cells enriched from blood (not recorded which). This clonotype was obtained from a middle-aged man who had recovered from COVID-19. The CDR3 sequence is CASSFGPYNQPQHF. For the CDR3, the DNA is TGTGCCAGCAGCTTCGGTCCATACAATCAGCCCCAGCATTTT.